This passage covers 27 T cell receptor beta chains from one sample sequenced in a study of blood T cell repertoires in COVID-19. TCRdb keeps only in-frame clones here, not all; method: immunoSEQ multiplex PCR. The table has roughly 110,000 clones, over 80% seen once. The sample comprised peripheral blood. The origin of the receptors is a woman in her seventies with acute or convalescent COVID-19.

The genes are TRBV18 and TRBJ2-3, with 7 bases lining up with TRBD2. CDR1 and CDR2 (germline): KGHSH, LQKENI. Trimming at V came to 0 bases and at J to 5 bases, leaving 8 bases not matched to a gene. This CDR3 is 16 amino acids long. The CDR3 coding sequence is TGTGCCAGCTCACCACCGGGAGGGGTTAACGGAGATACGCAGTATTTT. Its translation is CASSPPGGVNGDTQYF.

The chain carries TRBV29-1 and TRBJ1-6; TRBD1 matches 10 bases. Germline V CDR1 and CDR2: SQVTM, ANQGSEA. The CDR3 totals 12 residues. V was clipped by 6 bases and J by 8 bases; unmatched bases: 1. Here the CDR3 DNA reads TGCAGCGTGGGGACAGGGGATTCACCCCTCCACTTT. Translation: CSVGTGDSPLHF.

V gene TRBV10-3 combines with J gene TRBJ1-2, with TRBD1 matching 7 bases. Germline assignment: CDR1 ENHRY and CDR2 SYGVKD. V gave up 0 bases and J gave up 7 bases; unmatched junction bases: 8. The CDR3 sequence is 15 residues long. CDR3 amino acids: CAISESQQGLGGYTF. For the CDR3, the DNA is TGTGCCATCAGTGAGTCGCAACAGGGGTTGGGTGGCTACACCTTC.

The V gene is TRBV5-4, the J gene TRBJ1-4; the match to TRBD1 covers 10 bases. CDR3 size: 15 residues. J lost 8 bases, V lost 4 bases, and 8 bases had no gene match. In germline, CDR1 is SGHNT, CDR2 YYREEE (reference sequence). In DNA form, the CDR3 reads TGTGCCAGCAGCCCGTGGACAGGGGGAGACGAAAAACTGTTTTTT. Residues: CASSPWTGGDEKLFF.

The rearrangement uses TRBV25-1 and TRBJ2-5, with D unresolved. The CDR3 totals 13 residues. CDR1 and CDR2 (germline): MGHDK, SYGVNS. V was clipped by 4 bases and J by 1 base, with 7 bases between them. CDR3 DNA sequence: TGTGCCAGCAGTGGGAGCCCCCAAGAGACCCAGTACTTC. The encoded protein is CASSGSPQETQYF.

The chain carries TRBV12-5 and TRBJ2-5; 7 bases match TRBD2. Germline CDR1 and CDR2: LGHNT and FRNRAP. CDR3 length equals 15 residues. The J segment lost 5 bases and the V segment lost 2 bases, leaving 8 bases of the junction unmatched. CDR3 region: CASGLWFPGGETQYF. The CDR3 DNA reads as TGTGCTAGTGGTTTGTGGTTTCCGGGGGGTGAGACCCAGTACTTC.

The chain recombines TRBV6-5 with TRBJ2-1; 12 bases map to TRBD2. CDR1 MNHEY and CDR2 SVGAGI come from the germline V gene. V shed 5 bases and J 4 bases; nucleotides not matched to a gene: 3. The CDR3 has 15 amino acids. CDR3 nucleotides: TGTGCCAGCAGTCTTCTAGCGGGGGGGTACAATGAGCAGTTCTTC. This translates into CASSLLAGGYNEQFF.

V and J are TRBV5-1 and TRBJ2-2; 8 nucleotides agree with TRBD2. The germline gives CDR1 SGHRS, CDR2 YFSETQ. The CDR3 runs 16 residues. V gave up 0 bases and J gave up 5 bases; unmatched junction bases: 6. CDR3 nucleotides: TGCGCCAGCAGCTTGGGAGACGGACTAGCAACCGGGGAGCTGTTTTTT. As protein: CASSLGDGLATGELFF. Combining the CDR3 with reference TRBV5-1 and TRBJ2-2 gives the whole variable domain KAGVTQTPRYLIKTRGQQVTLSCSPISGHRSVSWYQQTPGQGLQFLFEYFSETQRNKGNFPGRFSGRQFSNSRSEMNVSTLELGDSALYLCASSLGDGLATGELFFGEGSRLTVL.

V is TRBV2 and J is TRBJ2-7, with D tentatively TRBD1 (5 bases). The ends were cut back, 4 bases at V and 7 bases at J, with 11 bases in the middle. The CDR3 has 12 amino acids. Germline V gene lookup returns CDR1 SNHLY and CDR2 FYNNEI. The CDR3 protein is CASSVRGQEQYF. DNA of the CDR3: TGTGCCAGCAGTGTAAGGGGCCAGGAGCAGTACTTC.

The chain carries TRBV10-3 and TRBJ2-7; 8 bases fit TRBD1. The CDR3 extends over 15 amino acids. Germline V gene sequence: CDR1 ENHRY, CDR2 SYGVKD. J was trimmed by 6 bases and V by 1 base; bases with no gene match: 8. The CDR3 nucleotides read TGTGCCATCAGTGAGTTAGGACAGGGAGCTTTCGAGCAGTACTTC. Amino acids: CAISELGQGAFEQYF.

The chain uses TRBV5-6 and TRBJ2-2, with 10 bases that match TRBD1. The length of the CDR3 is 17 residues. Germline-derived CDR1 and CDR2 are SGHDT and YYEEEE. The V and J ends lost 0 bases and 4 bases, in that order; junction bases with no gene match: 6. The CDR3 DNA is TGTGCCAGCAGCTTGGGCCCGACAGGGGGCGGCACCGGGGAGCTGTTTTTT. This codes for CASSLGPTGGGTGELFF.

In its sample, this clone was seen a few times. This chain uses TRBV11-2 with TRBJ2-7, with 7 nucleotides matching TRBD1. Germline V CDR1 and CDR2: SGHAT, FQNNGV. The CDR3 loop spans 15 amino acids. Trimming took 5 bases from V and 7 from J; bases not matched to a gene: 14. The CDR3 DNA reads TGTGCCAGCAGCCCCCTCGGGACAGCCCAAGGGGAGCAGTACTTC. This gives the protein CASSPLGTAQGEQYF. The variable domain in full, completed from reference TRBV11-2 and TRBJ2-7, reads EAGVAQSPRYKIIEKRQSVAFWCNPISGHATLYWYQQILGQGPKLLIQFQNNGVVDDSQLPKDRFSAERLKGVDSTLKIQPAKLEDSAVYLCASSPLGTAQGEQYFGPGTRLTVT.

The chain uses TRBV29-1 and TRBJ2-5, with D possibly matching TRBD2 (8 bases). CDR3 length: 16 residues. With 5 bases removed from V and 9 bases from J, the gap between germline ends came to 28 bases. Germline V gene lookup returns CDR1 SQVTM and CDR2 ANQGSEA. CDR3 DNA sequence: TGCAGCGTTTCGACCCATGAAGCGGGAGCAACAGGGGCCCAGTACTTC. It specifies CSVSTHEAGATGAQYF.

The CDR3 is CASSVSVQNNQPQHF. The DNA for the CDR3 is TGTGCCAGCAGTGTCTCGGTACAGAATAATCAGCCCCAGCATTTT. The chain uses TRBV2 and TRBJ1-5; D gene ambiguous. Trimming pared 4 bases from V and 4 bases from J, leaving 14 bases between. The CDR3 runs 15 residues. Germline V CDR1 and CDR2: SNHLY, FYNNEI.

DNA of the CDR3: TGTGCCATCAGCCCCGCCGGGACAGCTACTGGAAACACCATATATTTT. This codes for CAISPAGTATGNTIYF. This chain connects TRBV10-3 to TRBJ1-3, with 7 nucleotides matching TRBD1. The J segment lost 2 bases and the V segment lost 6 bases, leaving 10 bases of the junction unmatched. This CDR3 is built from 16 residues. Germline assignment: CDR1 ENHRY and CDR2 SYGVKD.

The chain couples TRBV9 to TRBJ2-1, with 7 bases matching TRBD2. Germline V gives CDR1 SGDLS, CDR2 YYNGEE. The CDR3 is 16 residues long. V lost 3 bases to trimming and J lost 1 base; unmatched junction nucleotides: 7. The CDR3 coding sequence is TGTGCCAGCAGCGCCCCAAGCGGGACTTCCTACAATGAGCAGTTCTTC. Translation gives CASSAPSGTSYNEQFF.

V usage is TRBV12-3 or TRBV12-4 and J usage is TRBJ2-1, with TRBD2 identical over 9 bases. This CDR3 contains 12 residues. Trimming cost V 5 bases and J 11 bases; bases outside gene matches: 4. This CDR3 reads CASSLGLAQQFF. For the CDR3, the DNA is TGTGCCAGCAGTCTCGGACTAGCGCAGCAGTTCTTC.

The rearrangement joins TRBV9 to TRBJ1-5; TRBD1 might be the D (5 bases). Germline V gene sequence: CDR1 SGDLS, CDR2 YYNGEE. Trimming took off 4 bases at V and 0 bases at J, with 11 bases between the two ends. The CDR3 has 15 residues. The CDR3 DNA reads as TGTGCCAGCAGCCCCGACAGTTATAGCAATCAGCCCCAGCATTTT. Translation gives CASSPDSYSNQPQHF.

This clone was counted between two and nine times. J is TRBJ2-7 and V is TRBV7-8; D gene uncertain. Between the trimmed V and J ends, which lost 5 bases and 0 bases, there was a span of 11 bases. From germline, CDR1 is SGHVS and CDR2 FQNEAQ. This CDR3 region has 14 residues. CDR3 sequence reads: CASSASESSYEQYF. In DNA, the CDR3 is TGTGCCAGCAGCGCTTCCGAGAGCTCCTACGAGCAGTACTTC.

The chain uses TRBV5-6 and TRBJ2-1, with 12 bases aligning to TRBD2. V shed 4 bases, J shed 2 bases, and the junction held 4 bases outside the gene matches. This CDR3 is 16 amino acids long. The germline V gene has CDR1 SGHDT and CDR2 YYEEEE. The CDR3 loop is CASSERLAGAYNEQFF. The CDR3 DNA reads TGTGCCAGCAGCGAGAGACTAGCGGGAGCCTACAATGAGCAGTTCTTC.

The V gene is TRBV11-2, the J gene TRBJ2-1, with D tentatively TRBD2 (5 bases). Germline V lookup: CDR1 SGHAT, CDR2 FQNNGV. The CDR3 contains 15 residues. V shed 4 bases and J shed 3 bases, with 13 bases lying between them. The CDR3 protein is CASSSLTGNYNEQFF. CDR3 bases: TGTGCCAGCAGCTCCTTAACGGGAAACTACAATGAGCAGTTCTTC.

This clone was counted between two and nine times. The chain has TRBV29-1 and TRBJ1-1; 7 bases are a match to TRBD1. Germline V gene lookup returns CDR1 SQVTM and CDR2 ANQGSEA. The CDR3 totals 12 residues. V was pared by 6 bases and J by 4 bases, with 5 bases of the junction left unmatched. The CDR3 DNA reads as TGCAGCGTCCACAGGGGAGGCACTGAAGCTTTCTTT. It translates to CSVHRGGTEAFF.

The CDR3 sequence: CASSLDIGGSSYNEQFF. The DNA of the CDR3 is TGTGCCAGCAGCTTGGATATCGGCGGAAGCTCCTACAATGAGCAGTTCTTC. The V and J genes are TRBV5-4 and TRBJ2-1, with D hard to call. The CDR3 consists of 17 residues. The V end lost 0 bases, the J end lost 0 bases, and 13 bases lay between the germline ends. Germline V gene lookup returns CDR1 SGHNT and CDR2 YYREEE (reference sequence).

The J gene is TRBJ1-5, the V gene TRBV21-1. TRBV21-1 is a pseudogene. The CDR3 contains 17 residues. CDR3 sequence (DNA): TGTGCCAGCAGTCCCTTGGGGGGGGATACCCACAATCAGCCCCAGCATTTT. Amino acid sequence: CASSPLGGDTHNQPQHF.

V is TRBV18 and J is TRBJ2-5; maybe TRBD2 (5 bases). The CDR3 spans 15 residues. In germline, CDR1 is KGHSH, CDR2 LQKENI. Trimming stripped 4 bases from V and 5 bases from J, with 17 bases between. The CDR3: CASSQGPQPGETQYF. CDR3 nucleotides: TGTGCCAGCTCACAAGGGCCTCAGCCGGGGGAGACCCAGTACTTC.

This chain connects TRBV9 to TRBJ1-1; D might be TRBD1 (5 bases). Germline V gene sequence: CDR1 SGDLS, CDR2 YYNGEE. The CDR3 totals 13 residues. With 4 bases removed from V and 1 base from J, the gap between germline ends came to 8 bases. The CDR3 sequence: CASSQTANTEAFF. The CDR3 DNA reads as TGTGCCAGCAGCCAGACAGCGAACACTGAAGCTTTCTTT. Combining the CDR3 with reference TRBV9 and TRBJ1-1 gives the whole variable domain DSGVTQTPKHLITATGQRVTLRCSPRSGDLSVYWYQQSLDQGLQFLIQYYNGEERAKGNILERFSAQQFPDLHSELNLSSLELGDSALYFCASSQTANTEAFFGQGTRLTVV.

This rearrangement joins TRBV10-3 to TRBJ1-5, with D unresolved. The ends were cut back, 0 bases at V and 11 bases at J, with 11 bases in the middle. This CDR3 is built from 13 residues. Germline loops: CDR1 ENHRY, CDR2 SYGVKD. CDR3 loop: CAISESRGVAQHF. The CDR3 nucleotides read TGTGCCATCAGTGAGTCTCGGGGTGTAGCCCAGCATTTT.